Detailed here is one T cell receptor (beta chain). The method was immunoSEQ multiplex PCR; TCRdb's version includes in-frame clones alone and lacks a portion of them. This sample yields 130,000 or so clones, of which about 90% are seen a single time; around 1.7% belongs to the top ten. Germline V gives CDR1 MRHNA, CDR2 SNTAGT. The ends were cut back, 3 bases at V and 3 bases at J, with 8 bases in the middle. The CDR3 totals 14 residues. This sample is part of a study of T cells in localized non-small cell lung cancer. The chain recombines TRBV6-4 with TRBJ2-2; D unclear. The material was peripheral blood, obtained before any cancer treatment. This TCR derives from a female donor of 60 years or more with stage I lung adenocarcinoma. Here the CDR3 reads CASSEIWDTGELFF. CDR3 DNA: TGTGCCAGCAGTGAAATTTGGGACACCGGGGAGCTGTTTTTT.